This T cell receptor (beta chain) is from a study of blood T cell repertoires in COVID-19. The overall study: Acute and convalescent COVID-19 samples came from the United States, Italy and Spain.

Methods used by the authors: For nucleated cells, counts were estimated from reference gene primer amplification. Method: immunoSEQ multiplex PCR; TCRdb's copy keeps in-frame clones and lacks some. D and trimming were read from the DNA, whereas the V and J calls and clone size are those reported in that table. This sample has 60,000 to 65,000 clones; 83% occur once, and the top ten carry roughly 10%. Germline CDR1 is SGHDT and CDR2 is YYEEEE. This CDR3 spans 13 amino acids. V gave up 1 base and J gave up 4 bases, with 8 bases separating them. V usage is TRBV5-6 and J usage is TRBJ2-5, with D perhaps TRBD1 (6 bases). Specimen: peripheral blood. The sequence was collected from a man aged 45-65 years with COVID-19, enrolled during active disease. CDR3 protein: CASSLSRGETQYF. CDR3 bases: TGTGCCAGCAGCTTGTCCAGGGGAGAGACCCAGTACTTC.